This T cell receptor beta chain originates from a study of shared clonotypes between healthy human individuals. Study-level results: The authors expected sequencing depth to affect clonotype sharing among donors.

Naive CD8 cells, CD45RO-negative and positively selected for CCR7, excluded terminally differentiated effector memory CD45RA+ cells. Those who donated, Caucasian adults without exception, all lived in Nashville, Tennessee. It was at deep level that the assay was run. Template for every sorted-subset replicate PCR totaled approximately 0.2 ug DNA, some 30,000 T cell genomes. Sequencing was performed with immunoSEQ multiplex PCR; in TCRdb, only in-frame clones are kept and a portion is missing. The top ten clones hold about 1.7% of a sample with some 2.1 million clones, roughly 95% of them seen once. This CDR3 region has 16 residues. Trimming cost V 6 bases and J 4 bases, with 18 bases left between them. Per germline, CDR1 ENHRY and CDR2 SYGVKD. With regard to this clone: Its antigen remains unknown.

The sample taken for sequencing was naive CD8+ T cells from PBMCs. The chain has TRBV10-3 and TRBJ2-2; the D gene is possibly TRBD1 (5 bases). This TCR was sampled from a man between 18 and 29 years old in good health. Some clones in this sample may be carry-over from other donors' samples. CDR3 nucleotides: TGTGCCATCAGCTCCATGGCAGGGTCGGGCACCGGGGAGCTGTTTTTT. It encodes CAISSMAGSGTGELFF.